This TCR beta chain was identified during a study of blood T cell repertoires in COVID-19. Study-wide background: Acute and convalescent COVID-19 specimens originated in the United States, Italy and Spain. Sources were T cells, B-cell-depleted T cells, or PBMCs; the material itself was cDNA or gDNA.

Authors' methods: It was from reference gene primer amplification that nucleated cell counts were estimated. Profiled with immunoSEQ multiplex PCR; TCRdb holds only in-frame clones, not every one. V, J and clone size were drawn from that table, and D and trimming were deduced from the DNA. The sample carries 150,000 to 200,000 clones, approximately 86% recorded once. Participants were aged 18 to 89 years from about 25 US areas. Trimming removed 9 bases from V and 0 bases from J; junction bases left unmatched: 7. This CDR3 region has 14 residues. The germline CDR1 and CDR2 sequences are SNHLY and FYNNEI.

The TCR was taken from a woman in her thirties who had recovered from COVID-19. Sequencing was carried out using PBMCs or T cells enriched from blood (not recorded which). This chain links TRBV2 with TRBJ2-7; 8 bases fit TRBD1. As DNA, the CDR3 is TGTGCCAGTGGGGACAGGCTTAGCTCCTACGAGCAGTACTTC. It yields the protein CASGDRLSSYEQYF.